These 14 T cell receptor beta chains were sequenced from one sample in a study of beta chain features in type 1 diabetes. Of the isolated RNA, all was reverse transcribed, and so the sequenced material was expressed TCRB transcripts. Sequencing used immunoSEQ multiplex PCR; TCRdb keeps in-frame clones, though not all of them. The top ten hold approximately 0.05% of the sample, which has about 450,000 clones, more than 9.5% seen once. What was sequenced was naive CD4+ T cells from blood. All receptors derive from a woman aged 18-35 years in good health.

The CDR3, as DNA: TGTGCCAGCAGCTCGCCGGGACAGGGGTCCTACGAGCAGTACTTC. Protein sequence: CASSSPGQGSYEQYF. This chain uses TRBV7-2 with TRBJ2-7, with 10 bases matching TRBD1. The CDR3 covers 15 residues. Germline V lookup: CDR1 SGHTA, CDR2 FQGNSA. V shed 4 bases, J shed 1 base, and the junction held 4 bases outside the gene matches.

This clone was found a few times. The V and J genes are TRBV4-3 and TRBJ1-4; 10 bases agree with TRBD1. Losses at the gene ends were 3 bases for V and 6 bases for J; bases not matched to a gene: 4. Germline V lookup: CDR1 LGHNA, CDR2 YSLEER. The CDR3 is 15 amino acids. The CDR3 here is CASSHSGTGDEKLFF. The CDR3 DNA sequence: TGCGCCAGCAGCCATTCCGGGACAGGGGATGAAAAACTGTTTTTT.

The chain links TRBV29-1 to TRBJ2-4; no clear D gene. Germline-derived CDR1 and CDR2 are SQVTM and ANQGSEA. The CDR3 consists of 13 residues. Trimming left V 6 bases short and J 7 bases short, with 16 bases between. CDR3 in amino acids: CSVPTAKGNIQYF. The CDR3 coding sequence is TGCAGCGTCCCTACAGCTAAAGGGAACATTCAGTACTTC.

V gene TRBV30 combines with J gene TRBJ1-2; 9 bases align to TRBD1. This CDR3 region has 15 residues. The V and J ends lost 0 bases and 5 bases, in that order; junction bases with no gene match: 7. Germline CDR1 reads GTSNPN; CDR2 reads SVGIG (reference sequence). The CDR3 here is CAWSVGGTGSYGYTF. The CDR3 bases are TGTGCCTGGAGTGTAGGTGGGACAGGGTCTTATGGCTACACCTTC.

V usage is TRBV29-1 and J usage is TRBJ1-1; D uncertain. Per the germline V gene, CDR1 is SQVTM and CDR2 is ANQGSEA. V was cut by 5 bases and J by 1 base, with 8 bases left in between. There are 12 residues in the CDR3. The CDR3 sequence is CSVTARNTEAFF. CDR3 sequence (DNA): TGCAGCGTTACTGCGCGGAACACTGAAGCTTTCTTT.

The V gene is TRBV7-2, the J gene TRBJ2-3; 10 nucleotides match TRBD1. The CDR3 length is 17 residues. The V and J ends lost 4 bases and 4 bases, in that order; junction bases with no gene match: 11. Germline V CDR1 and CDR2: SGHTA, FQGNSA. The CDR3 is CASSSRTGGLIADTQYF. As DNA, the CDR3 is TGTGCCAGCAGCTCCAGGACAGGGGGTCTAATAGCAGATACGCAGTATTTT. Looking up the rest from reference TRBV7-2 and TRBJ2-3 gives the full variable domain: GAGVSQSPSNKVTEKGKDVELRCDPISGHTALYWYRQSLGQGLEFLIYFQGNSAPDKSGLPSDRFSAERTGGSVSTLTIQRTQQEDSAVYLCASSSRTGGLIADTQYFGPGTRLTVL.

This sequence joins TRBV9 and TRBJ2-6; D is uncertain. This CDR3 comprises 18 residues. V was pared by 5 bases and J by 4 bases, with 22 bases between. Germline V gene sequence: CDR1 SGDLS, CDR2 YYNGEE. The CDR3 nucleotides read TGTGCCAGCAGTTCCTTCCGTACAAGAACCTCCGGGGCCAACGTCCTGACTTTC. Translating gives CASSSFRTRTSGANVLTF.

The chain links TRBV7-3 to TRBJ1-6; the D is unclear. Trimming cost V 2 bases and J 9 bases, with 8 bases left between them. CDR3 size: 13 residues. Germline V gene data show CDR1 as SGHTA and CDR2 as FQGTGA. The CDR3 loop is CASSLRKGSPLHF. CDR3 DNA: TGTGCCAGCAGCTTACGAAAGGGTTCACCCCTCCACTTT.

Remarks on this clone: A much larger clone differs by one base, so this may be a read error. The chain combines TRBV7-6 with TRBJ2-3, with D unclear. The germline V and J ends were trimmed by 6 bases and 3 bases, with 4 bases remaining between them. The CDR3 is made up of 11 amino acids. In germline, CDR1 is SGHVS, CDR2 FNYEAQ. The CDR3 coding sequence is TGTGCCAGCAGTCAGACAGATACGCAGTATTTT. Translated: CASSQTDTQYF.

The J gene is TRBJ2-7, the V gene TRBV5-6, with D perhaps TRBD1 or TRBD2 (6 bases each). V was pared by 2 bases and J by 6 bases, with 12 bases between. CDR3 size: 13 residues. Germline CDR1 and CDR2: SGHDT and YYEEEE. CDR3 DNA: TGTGCCAGCAGCTTACGGGGGCCGGGCGAGCAGTACGTC. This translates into CASSLRGPGEQYV.

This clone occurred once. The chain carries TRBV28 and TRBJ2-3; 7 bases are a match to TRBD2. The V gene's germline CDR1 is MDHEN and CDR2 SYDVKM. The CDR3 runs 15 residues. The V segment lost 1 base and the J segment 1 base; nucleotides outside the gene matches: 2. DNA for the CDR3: TGTGCCAGCAGTTTATCGGCGGGGGGCACAGATACGCAGTATTTT. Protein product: CASSLSAGGTDTQYF.

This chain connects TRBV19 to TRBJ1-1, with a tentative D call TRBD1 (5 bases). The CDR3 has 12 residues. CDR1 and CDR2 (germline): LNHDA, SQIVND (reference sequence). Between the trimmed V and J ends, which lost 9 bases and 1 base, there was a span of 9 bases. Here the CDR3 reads CASNRRNTEAFF. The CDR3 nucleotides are TGTGCCAGCAACAGGAGGAACACTGAAGCTTTCTTT.

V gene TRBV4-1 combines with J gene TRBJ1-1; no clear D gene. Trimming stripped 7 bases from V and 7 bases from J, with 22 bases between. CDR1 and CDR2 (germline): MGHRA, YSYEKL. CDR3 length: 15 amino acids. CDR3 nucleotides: TGCGCCAGCACGGATCTCCCCACTCGTACACGTGAAGCTTTCTTT. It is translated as CASTDLPTRTREAFF.

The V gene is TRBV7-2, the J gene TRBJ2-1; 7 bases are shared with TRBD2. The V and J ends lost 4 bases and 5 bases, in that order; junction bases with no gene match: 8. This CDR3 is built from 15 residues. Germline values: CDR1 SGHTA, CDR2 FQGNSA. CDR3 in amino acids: CASSSEGGPNNEQFF. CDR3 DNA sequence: TGTGCCAGCAGCTCCGAGGGAGGGCCAAACAATGAGCAGTTCTTC. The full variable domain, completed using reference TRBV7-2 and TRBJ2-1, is GAGVSQSPSNKVTEKGKDVELRCDPISGHTALYWYRQSLGQGLEFLIYFQGNSAPDKSGLPSDRFSAERTGGSVSTLTIQRTQQEDSAVYLCASSSEGGPNNEQFFGPGTRLTVL.